This section outlines one T cell receptor (beta chain) sequence together with its context. Its target antigen remains unknown. Nothing much larger sits one base from this clone, and base qualities are not available. This sample is part of a study of long-term antiretroviral therapy in people with HIV (dated by TCRdb to 2021 to 2024). Describing the broader study: The earliest samples were collected about a decade before the 2015 WHO recommendation for immediate ART, when ART was typically delayed until CD4 counts fell. The cohort contributed roughly 190 cryopreserved PBMC samples from around 30 adults with confirmed HIV infection, collected serially over a mean of approximately six years (range 1-12). Of the approximately 30 participants with HIV, about a dozen were female. Whether ART initiation and durable HIV suppression were associated with changes in peripheral blood TRB repertoire composition and diversity was tested in a retrospective serial study. No cross-contamination during QIAcube processing was seen in test extractions of a monoclonal T-cell line run alongside approximately 36 polyclonal samples. The study at large found these results: The repertoire was dominated across all time points by expanded TRB clones identified before ART initiation, although this dominance was seen to fluctuate and to decrease in many PLHIV after ART. Since PBMC availability was limited, sequencing covered only the TCR beta chain, with no alpha chain pairing. HIV repertoires had narrower CDR3 length ranges than controls, and the network structure suggested an antigen-experienced repertoire that shifted only slightly toward naive after ART. Inferences about post-ART repertoire changes were limited because no data were available on ART adherence, viral resistance or therapy changes. The samples span the years 2004 to 2017, and the ART regimens used at that time may not be as effective as current regimens. Starting ART was linked to a significant rise in TRB diversity, yet even after long-term ART the diversity remained significantly lower than in transplant donor controls. Unsorted PBMC were profiled instead of sorted CD4+ and CD8+ T cells because pre-ART samples had limited cell numbers.

Participants were included only if at least one PBMC sample before ART initiation and at least two post-ART samples were available. Every participant with HIV received treatment in the United States of America. Before DNA extraction, cryopreserved samples of roughly 0.9-10 million PBMC were thawed and then washed. At the time of the earliest PBMC sample for each participant with HIV, ages ranged from about 23 to 60 years. Per participant, PBMC samples came from 1-4 timepoints prior to ART initiation and 2-8 timepoints following ART initiation, for a median of 7 samples. Serial HIV viral load, CD4+ T-cell count, ART history and demographic data were obtained for every participant. A Qiagen kit on a QIAcube was used to extract genomic DNA from unsorted PBMC, with samples processed in batches of 12. The cysteine opens and the phenylalanine closes a CDR3 of 13 amino acids. Only the CDR3 region is kept as DNA, spanning 39 bases read in frame from base 1. After removal of 6 bases from V and 7 bases from J, the junction retains 5 bases not matched to a gene. Taken from the germline V gene, the CDR1 and CDR2 loops are SNHLY and FYNNEI.

Sequencing of the TRB variable region was done with the immunoSEQ hsTCRB v3.0 assay at survey level resolution. The targeted TRB sequencing depth was roughly 40,000-55,000 T-cell genomes per sample. Pooled TRB libraries were sequenced on an Illumina MiSeq with a v3 150-cycle kit. The original methods were these. Analysis of repertoires was carried out in R inside a reproducible Nextflow workflow spanning QC, data transformation and analysis. LymphoSeq2, an R package for exploring AIRR-Seq data, was used to implement custom analyses. Several samples yielding fewer than 5000 total TRB sequences were excluded, leaving 188 analyzed HIV repertoires. Among the 180 or so HIV repertoires that were kept, around 60 were collected before ART initiation and under 150 were collected after ART initiation. Each repertoire was downsampled to 5000 TRB nucleotide sequences, and summary statistics were averaged across 100 downsampling iterations. TRB sequences were retained for analysis only if CDR3 regions of at least seven amino acids were present. Two measures captured diversity: a Shannon entropy-derived clonality score and the Gini coefficient. In the repertoire networks, any two of the top 5000 CDR3 amino acid sequences were linked whenever the two sequences differed by an edit distance of one. For TRB CDR3 amino acid sequences, GLIPH2 was used to predict antigen specificity groups and MHC restriction. To flag known associations with CMV, EBV, HIV or tissue antigens, CDR3 amino acid sequences were compared against VDJdb and McPAS-TCR. Pre-ART, post-ART and control groups were compared with Wilcoxon signed-rank tests and Holm-Bonferroni correction. TCRdb took over this immuneACCESS table, retaining in-frame rearrangements with V and J assigned. Such tables are incomplete; in checked studies, under half of the missing clones stem from an unresolved V gene, and the remainder is unexplained. V, J and clone size derive from that table, while D and trimming were established from the DNA sequence. The sample profile shows approximately 29,000 clones; over 90% of them were found once. Of the sample, about 9.3% falls within the top ten clones.

Specimen: unsorted PBMCs, collected 6.2 years after starting antiretroviral therapy. The rearranged segments are TRBV2 and TRBJ2-1, with 8 bases matching TRBD2. The receptor comes from a man aged 40-49 years with HIV. The CDR3 region has the sequence CASRNRGGNEQFF. The nucleotide sequence is TGTGCCAGCAGAAACCGGGGGGGGAATGAGCAGTTCTTC.